These T cell receptor beta chains were read from a single sample in a study of blood T cell repertoires in COVID-19. Here immunoSEQ multiplex PCR was the method, and the copy in TCRdb shows in-frame clones only, minus some. The table has around 160,000 clones, around nine tenths seen once. Sequencing was performed on peripheral blood. These receptors all come from a human donor in a cohort sampled during active COVID-19. The CDR3 runs from the conserved cysteine through the conserved F or W. A D gene is named only where the DNA matches it firmly. Clone size appears in some rows only: once, few, many, or a class for an expanded clone.

>NA|TRBD1|TRBJ2-7|TRBV7-8
TGTGCCAGCAGGAGGGACAGGCAATACGAGCAGTACTTC
CASRRDRQYEQYF
>NA|NA|TRBJ2-1|TRBV6-5
TGTGCCAGCAGGAGATTTAACAGGGATGAGCAGTTCTTC
CASRRFNRDEQFF
>NA|TRBD1|TRBJ2-5|TRBV4-2
TGTGCCAGCAGCCAGGGACAGGGGGCCTGGGAGACCCAGTACTTC
CASSQGQGAWETQYF
>NA|TRBD1|TRBJ1-1|TRBV19
TGTGCCAGTAGTAGTAGACAGGGCGGCACTGAAGCTTTCTTT
CASSSRQGGTEAFF
>NA|TRBD2|TRBJ2-5|TRBV19
TGTGCCAGTAGTACACTGACTAGCGGGGGGATTACAAAGACCCAGTACTTC
CASSTLTSGGITKTQYF
>few|NA|TRBJ2-1|TRBV6-5
TGTGCCAGCAGTTACACCACTAGGAGTGAGCAGTTCTTC
CASSYTTRSEQFF
>NA|TRBD2|TRBJ2-5|TRBV18
TGTGCCAGCTCACCAAGTAGAACTAGCGGGGGCCAAGAGACCCAGTACTTC
CASSPSRTSGGQETQYF
>NA|TRBD1|TRBJ2-7|TRBV19
TGTGCCAGTAGTATAGTGGCAGGGGGCAACGAGCAGTACTTC
CASSIVAGGNEQYF
>NA|NA|TRBJ2-7|TRBV19
TGTGCCAGTAGTCAAGGAGTAAACCCCACCTACGAGCAGTACTTC
CASSQGVNPTYEQYF
>NA|TRBD1|TRBJ1-4|TRBV5-1
TGCGCCAGCAGCTGGGACAGGGGGCGAGGGGAAAAACTGTTTTTT
CASSWDRGRGEKLFF
>NA|TRBD1|TRBJ1-1|TRBV5-1
TGCGCCAGCAGCGCACTGACAGGGGGTGGGAGCGCTGAAGCTTTCTTT
CASSALTGGGSAEAFF
>NA|NA|TRBJ2-5|TRBV7-9
TGTGCCAGCAGTTACCTAGCGTCTAGGGAGACCCAGTACTTC
CASSYLASRETQYF
>NA|NA|TRBJ2-1|TRBV5-1
TGCGCCAGCAGCCCGTACACAGGGATCCCCTACAATGAGCAGTTCTTC
CASSPYTGIPYNEQFF
>NA|NA|TRBJ2-7|TRBV10-3
TGTGCCATCAGTGGCGGGGCGAGGTTTGCCTACGAGCAGTACTTC
CAISGGARFAYEQYF
>NA|NA|TRBJ2-3|TRBV7-3
TGTGCCAGCAGCATCGACTCCACAGATACGCAGTATTTT
CASSIDSTDTQYF
>NA|NA|TRBJ2-5|TRBV18
TGTGCCAGCTCACCACAAAAGGGGCGCAGTGAGACCCAGTACTTC
CASSPQKGRSETQYF
>NA|NA|TRBJ2-2|TRBV7-8
TGTGCCAGCAGCTTAGTACTCTCGGCCGGGGAGCTGTTTTTT
CASSLVLSAGELFF
>NA|TRBD1|TRBJ1-5|TRBV6-5
TGTGCCAGCAGGCGTGACAGGGGGTCACAGCCCCAGCATTTT
CASRRDRGSQPQHF
>NA|TRBD1|TRBJ2-7|TRBV11-2
TGTGCCAGCAGTTCAAATCGGGGCGGACAGGGGAACGTCTACGAGCAGTACTTC
CASSSNRGGQGNVYEQYF
>NA|NA|TRBJ2-3|TRBV5-4
TGTGCCAGCAGTGTAGGGCAGGGGAGACGGGATACGCAGTATTTT
CASSVGQGRRDTQYF
>once|NA|TRBJ2-4|TRBV11-2
TGTGCCAGCGGCCCCCAGGTAGCCAAAAACATTCAGTACTTC
CASGPQVAKNIQYF
>NA|TRBD2|TRBJ2-5|TRBV11-2
TGTGCCAGCAGCACCCGCCGGGACTACTTAGGGACCCAGTACTTC
CASSTRRDYLGTQYF
>NA|NA|TRBJ1-2|TRBV28
TGTGCCAGCACCAAAGGGGGGGGTCAGAATGGCTACACCTTC
CASTKGGGQNGYTF
>NA|NA|TRBJ1-1|TRBV27
TGTGCCAGCAGTTTCAGGGGTGGCACTGAAGCTTTCTTT
CASSFRGGTEAFF
>NA|TRBD2|TRBJ2-5|TRBV4-2
TGTGCCAGCAGCCAAGAAAGGAATTCGCTAGCGGGAGAAAAAGAGACCCAGTACTTC
CASSQERNSLAGEKETQYF
>NA|NA|TRBJ2-2|TRBV5-1
TGCGCCAGCAGCTTGTCCCAGGGAGGCGCCGGGGAGCTGTTTTTT
CASSLSQGGAGELFF
>once|NA|TRBJ2-2|TRBV7-2
TGTGCCAGCAGCTTAGTTCCCCTCGACACCGGGGAGCTGTTTTTT
CASSLVPLDTGELFF
>NA|TRBD1|TRBJ2-7|TRBV7-2
TGTGCCAGCAAGGAGCCGGGACAGGGATCACAGTACTTC
CASKEPGQGSQYF
>once|NA|TRBJ1-1|TRBV7-9
TGTGCCAGCAGCACCCGCCCAGACACTGAAGCTTTCTTT
CASSTRPDTEAFF
>NA|NA|TRBJ1-2|TRBV4-1
TGCGCCAGCAGCCAAGAACCGCAGGGTGCGGACCTCTATGGCTACACCTTC
CASSQEPQGADLYGYTF
>NA|TRBD1|TRBJ1-4|TRBV11-2
TGTGCCAGCAGCCGGGACAGGGGGAATGAAAAACTGTTTTTT
CASSRDRGNEKLFF
>few|TRBD2|TRBJ2-7|TRBV3-1/TRBV3-2
TGTGCCAGCAGCCAAGATGGAGGCCTAGCGGGGGTCTCCTACGAGCAGTACTTC
CASSQDGGLAGVSYEQYF
>NA|NA|TRBJ1-1|TRBV29-1
TGCAGCGGGGGAGAGGTGGGCACTGAAGCTTTCTTT
CSGGEVGTEAFF
>NA|NA|TRBJ2-7|TRBV27
TGTGCCAGCAGTTTCGGGGTCTACTTCGGCTACGAGCAGTACTTC
CASSFGVYFGYEQYF
>NA|TRBD1|TRBJ1-6|TRBV19
TGTGCCAGTAGTATAGGTTCCGGGACAGCGCTCTATAATTCACCCCTCCACTTT
CASSIGSGTALYNSPLHF
>once|NA|TRBJ1-2|TRBV3-1/TRBV3-2
TGTGCCAGCAGCCAAGATGGCAGGGTAAATGGCTACACCTTC
CASSQDGRVNGYTF
>NA|NA|TRBJ1-2|TRBV20-1
TGCAGTGCTAGTTGGCAAAACTATGGCTACACCTTC
CSASWQNYGYTF
>once|NA|TRBJ1-6|TRBV5-5
TGTGCCAGCAGCCCTATATACTCCTATAATTCACCCCTCCACTTT
CASSPIYSYNSPLHF
>NA|NA|TRBJ1-5|TRBV29-1
TGCAGCGTTGGACCCGGGGGCAATCAGCCCCAGCATTTT
CSVGPGGNQPQHF
>NA|TRBD1|TRBJ1-2|TRBV5-8
TGTGCCAGCAGCCAGGACAGGGGGCTAACTTCATTCTATGGCTACACCTTC
CASSQDRGLTSFYGYTF
>once|NA|TRBJ2-3|TRBV20-1
TGCAGGGCGGGTGGCACAGATACGCAGTATTTT
CRAGGTDTQYF
>NA|TRBD1|TRBJ1-1|TRBV10-3
TGTGCCATCAGTGAGTCTGGCAGGGGGCGGTTCACTGAAGCTTTCTTT
CAISESGRGRFTEAFF
>NA|NA|TRBJ1-3|TRBV6-5
TGTGCCAGCAGTCGGACAGCTTACTCTGGAAACACCATATATTTT
CASSRTAYSGNTIYF
>NA|NA|TRBJ1-2|TRBV6-1
TGTGCCAGCAGTGAAACCGGCAGGATTGGATATGGCTACACCTTC
CASSETGRIGYGYTF
>NA|TRBD2|TRBJ2-7|TRBV19
TGTGCCAGTAGCCTCCAGGGACTAGCGGGAGGTAGCTCCTACGAGCAGTACTTC
CASSLQGLAGGSSYEQYF
>NA|TRBD1|TRBJ1-3|TRBV28
TGTGCCAGCAGTTTCAGAGCGCGGGACAGGGGGAACACCATATATTTT
CASSFRARDRGNTIYF
>NA|NA|TRBJ1-4|TRBV18
TGTGCCAGCTCACCTAGGGGGGGCTGGGAAAAACTGTTTTTT
CASSPRGGWEKLFF
>NA|NA|TRBJ1-6|TRBV30
TGTGCCTGGAGTACCAGAACCGATTCACCCCTCCACTTT
CAWSTRTDSPLHF
>NA|TRBD1|TRBJ2-7|TRBV7-9
TGTGCCAGCAGATGGACAGGGGGTCCGGACGAGCAGTACTTC
CASRWTGGPDEQYF
>NA|NA|TRBJ2-7|TRBV11-3
TGTGCCAGCAGCTTAGTTCCAGGCTACGAGCAGTACTTC
CASSLVPGYEQYF
>NA|TRBD2|TRBJ2-5|TRBV7-2
TGTGCCAGCAACTTAGGGGCCGCGGGGGGCCAAGAGACCCAGTACTTC
CASNLGAAGGQETQYF
>few|NA|TRBJ2-2|TRBV19
TGTGCCAGTAGGGAACCGGGACTGCAGAACACCGGGGAGCTGTTTTTT
CASREPGLQNTGELFF
>NA|TRBD2|TRBJ2-7|TRBV14
TGTGCCAGCAGCCGACTAGCGGGAGGAGGCGAGCAGTACTTC
CASSRLAGGGEQYF
>NA|NA|TRBJ1-2|TRBV28
TGTGCCAGCAGTTTGGCAGGGTCCTATGGCTACACCTTC
CASSLAGSYGYTF
>few|NA|TRBJ2-7|TRBV19
TGTGCCAGTAGTATTACGGGTCAGCCCTACGAGCAGTACTTC
CASSITGQPYEQYF
>NA|NA|TRBJ2-7|TRBV3-1/TRBV3-2
TGTGCCAGCAGTCATCAGGGGTCGTCCTACGAGCAGTACTTC
CASSHQGSSYEQYF
>NA|NA|TRBJ2-7|TRBV28
TGTGCCAGCAGCCCCTCGTGGAGGGGCTACGAGCAGTACTTC
CASSPSWRGYEQYF
>once|TRBD1|TRBJ2-2|TRBV19
TGTGCCACAAAACAGGGGTGGGCGAGGGAAAACGCCGGGGAGCTGTTTTTT
CATKQGWARENAGELFF
>NA|NA|TRBJ1-1|TRBV7-9
TGTGCCAGCAGCTTAGAAGACAGTGGGGACACTGAAGCTTTCTTT
CASSLEDSGDTEAFF